The present T cell receptor (beta chain) was sequenced within a study of blood T cell repertoires in COVID-19. Study-wide context: The United States, Italy and Spain supplied acute and convalescent COVID-19 samples.

CDR3 size: 14 residues. The germline V and J ends were trimmed by 0 bases and 3 bases, with 9 bases remaining between them. Germline V gene data show CDR1 as SGHRS and CDR2 as YFSETQ. Sequencing used immunoSEQ multiplex PCR; TCRdb keeps in-frame clones, though not all of them. Of about 50,000 clones in the sample, around 83% were seen once. Sequenced: peripheral blood. This TCR came from a man between 60 and 75 years old with acute or convalescent COVID-19. This chain uses TRBV5-1 with TRBJ1-1; possibly TRBD1 for D (5 bases). The chain's CDR3 is CASSLGRAYTEAFF. CDR3 coding DNA: TGCGCCAGCAGCTTGGGCAGGGCGTACACTGAAGCTTTCTTT.